The next 12 T cell receptor beta chains were all read from a single sample in a study of blood T cells in healthy people across ages. The authors ran a second PCR of roughly 6 to 11 cycles using a sample-barcoded 5' primer and a J-beta primer mix. TCRdb analysed the 5' RACE reads with MiXCR anew, one entry per CDR3 protein. The sample includes roughly 1.6 million distinct CDR3 sequences, about 31% of them seen just once. Sequenced material: blood. Receptor source: a woman aged 30 to 39 in good health.

This clonotype was counted only a few times. This chain joins TRBV5-1 and TRBJ2-1, with 14 bases lining up with TRBD2. There are 17 residues in the CDR3. Trimming at V came to 4 bases and at J to 5 bases, leaving 8 bases not matched to a gene. Germline V CDR1 and CDR2: SGHRS, YFSETQ. CDR3 sequence: CASSPRPTSGRDNEQFF. The CDR3, as DNA: TGCGCCAGCAGCCCCCGCCCGACTAGCGGGAGGGACAATGAGCAGTTCTTC.

In the case of this clonotype: This could be a read error, since a much larger clone is one nucleotide away. The gene calls are TRBV4-1 and TRBJ2-5; D is perhaps TRBD1 (5 bases). Germline-derived CDR1 and CDR2 are MGHRA and YSYEKL. This CDR3 region has 17 residues. V was trimmed by 1 base and J by 11 bases, leaving 26 bases between them. The CDR3 DNA is TGCGCCAGCAGCCAAGTCTCTCTTAGCTCCCAGTCGAAGGGGCAGTACTTC. Its translation: CASSQVSLSSQSKGQYF.

The chain carries TRBV9 and TRBJ1-1; 7 bases are shared with TRBD1. V lost 3 bases to trimming and J lost 6 bases; unmatched junction nucleotides: 8. From germline, CDR1 is SGDLS and CDR2 YYNGEE. This CDR3 contains 14 residues. The CDR3 DNA sequence: TGTGCCAGCAGCGAGACAGGGTATGCCGCTGAAGCTTTCTTT. Protein product: CASSETGYAAEAFF.

This clonotype has a handful of counts. V usage is TRBV4-1 and J usage is TRBJ2-1, with a tentative D call TRBD2 (6 bases). The V and J ends lost 4 bases and 7 bases respectively, with 17 bases between them. Germline loops: CDR1 MGHRA, CDR2 YSYEKL. CDR3 size: 15 residues. CDR3 residues: CASSPPEVAVNEQFF. In DNA form, the CDR3 reads TGCGCCAGCAGCCCCCCCGAGGTAGCGGTTAATGAGCAGTTCTTC.

This rearrangement joins TRBV5-1 to TRBJ1-4; 8 nucleotides align to TRBD1. CDR1 and CDR2 (germline): SGHRS, YFSETQ. The CDR3 extends over 15 amino acids. V shed 3 bases, J shed 4 bases, and the junction held 5 bases outside the gene matches. CDR3 sequence (DNA): TGCGCCAGCAGCTCACAGGGGGGGCGTAATGAAAAACTGTTTTTT. It encodes CASSSQGGRNEKLFF.

With regard to this clonotype: A much bigger clone sits one base away, suggesting this may be a read error. The chain carries TRBV29-1 and TRBJ2-7, with TRBD2 matching over 7 bases. The CDR3 totals 13 residues. V was clipped by 6 bases and J by 0 bases; unmatched bases: 5. Per the germline V gene, CDR1 is SQVTM and CDR2 is ANQGSEA. The CDR3 is CSVVGTTSYEQYV. CDR3 coding DNA: TGCAGCGTCGTGGGGACTACCTCCTACGAGCAGTACGTC.

CDR3 bases: TGCAGTGCTGGGGACAGCTTGGCCTCCTACGAGCAGTACTTC. This translates into CSAGDSLASYEQYF. The chain employs TRBV20-1 and TRBJ2-7; TRBD1 matches 7 bases. CDR3 length: 14 amino acids. Germline V gene lookup returns CDR1 DFQATT and CDR2 SNEGSKA (reference sequence). After removal of 5 bases from V and 0 bases from J, the junction contained 7 bases not matched to a gene.

The genes are TRBV20-1 and TRBJ2-5; 7 bases are a match to TRBD1. With 0 bases clipped from V and 4 bases from J, the junction kept 8 bases outside the gene matches. From germline, CDR1 is DFQATT and CDR2 SNEGSKA (reference sequence). There are 15 residues in the CDR3. The DNA of the CDR3 is TGCAGTGCTAGAGACCGACAGGGTCGGGCAGAGACCCAGTACTTC. It translates to CSARDRQGRAETQYF.

The rearrangement uses TRBV12-3 or TRBV12-4 and TRBJ2-7; D is possibly TRBD1 (6 bases). The CDR3 is 18 amino acids. The V end was cut by 4 bases, the J end by 0 bases, with 22 bases between. CDR3 nucleotides: TGTGCCAGCAGTTCCAGCCCCTTAACAGGGCCATCCTCCTACGAGCAGTACTTC. Amino acid sequence: CASSSSPLTGPSSYEQYF.

This clonotype was picked up many times. The chain links TRBV4-2 to TRBJ2-7; 10 bases align to TRBD1. The CDR3 sequence is 14 residues long. V trimming: 4 bases; J trimming: 5 bases; junction bases outside the gene matches: 5. CDR1 is LGHNA, CDR2 YNFKEQ, per germline. The CDR3 region has the DNA TGTGCCAGCAGCCCGGACAGGGGGAGGAACGAGCAGTACTTC. The encoded protein is CASSPDRGRNEQYF.

This clonotype occurred many times. The chain has TRBV12-3 or TRBV12-4 and TRBJ2-1; D perhaps matches TRBD1 (6 bases). There are 14 residues in the CDR3. Trimming took 10 bases from V and 6 from J, leaving 19 bases between them. This chain's CDR3 is CATLNRVGSNEQFF. The CDR3 coding sequence is TGTGCCACCTTGAACAGGGTTGGGTCCAATGAGCAGTTCTTC.

The genes are TRBV7-8 and TRBJ2-1; 9 bases match TRBD2. Trimming at V came to 3 bases and at J to 5 bases, leaving 5 bases not matched to a gene. From germline, CDR1 is SGHVS and CDR2 FQNEAQ. This CDR3 comprises 15 residues. The CDR3, as DNA: TGTGCCAGCAGCTTTAGCGGGAGATCCCACAATGAGCAGTTCTTC. This codes for CASSFSGRSHNEQFF.